These 20 T cell receptor beta chains share one sample of origin, sequenced in a study of cytomegalovirus exposure and HLA in healthy donors. The table came from immunoSEQ multiplex PCR; TCRdb's copy has only in-frame clones and leaves some out. The sample carries 140,000 to 150,000 clones, 94% recorded once. Material: PBMCs. The receptors originated from a man aged 18 to 30 in good health and CMV-seropositive.

The genes are TRBV28 and TRBJ1-4; no clear D. The germline gives CDR1 MDHEN, CDR2 SYDVKM. This CDR3 comprises 15 residues. Trimming shortened V by 6 bases and J by 0 bases, and 11 bases separated the two germline ends. CDR3 in amino acids: CASSLEGATNEKLFF. CDR3 nucleotide sequence: TGTGCCAGCAGCCTAGAAGGCGCAACTAATGAAAAACTGTTTTTT.

This chain links TRBV7-4 with TRBJ2-7; TRBD1 aligns across 9 bases. The V segment lost 5 bases and the J segment 5 bases; nucleotides outside the gene matches: 10. The germline V gene encodes CDR1 SGHVT and CDR2 SQSDAQ. This CDR3 contains 15 residues. This CDR3 reads CASSPTGTGYHEQYF. In nucleotides, the CDR3 is TGTGCCAGCAGCCCGACCGGGACAGGGTACCACGAGCAGTACTTC.

The genes are TRBV19 and TRBJ1-5; no clear D. Germline V CDR1 and CDR2: LNHDA, SQIVND (reference sequence). The V gene lost 5 bases and the J gene lost 3 bases, with 11 bases spanning the gap. This CDR3 region has 14 residues. CDR3 sequence reads: CASSYGEINQPQHF. CDR3 DNA: TGTGCCAGTAGTTACGGGGAGATCAATCAGCCCCAGCATTTT.

This chain joins TRBV5-1 and TRBJ2-7; TRBD1 might be the D (5 bases). The CDR3 contains 15 residues. V lost 3 bases to trimming and J lost 3 bases, with 16 bases between them. Looked up from germline, CDR1 is SGHRS and CDR2 is YFSETQ. For the CDR3, the DNA is TGCGCCAGCAGCTGGGGCGGAGCTCTCCTCTACGAGCAGTACTTC. Translated, it gives CASSWGGALLYEQYF.

This sequence joins TRBV11-2 and TRBJ2-3; TRBD2 matches 8 bases. The CDR3 length is 16 residues. Trimming cost V 0 bases and J 3 bases; bases outside gene matches: 5. Germline V gene lookup returns CDR1 SGHAT and CDR2 FQNNGV. CDR3 in amino acids: CASSLERAGATDTQYF. In nucleotides, the CDR3 is TGTGCCAGCAGCTTAGAAAGAGCGGGAGCGACAGATACGCAGTATTTT.

DNA of the CDR3: TGCAGCGTTGAAGTAGCCCGGACAGAAAGGAGTACCGGGGAGCTGTTTTTT. Translation gives CSVEVARTERSTGELFF. The chain combines TRBV29-1 with TRBJ2-2; tentatively, D is TRBD1 (6 bases). Per germline, CDR1 SQVTM and CDR2 ANQGSEA. With 1 base removed from V and 5 bases from J, the gap between germline ends came to 20 bases. This CDR3 has 17 amino acids.

The rearrangement joins TRBV28 to TRBJ2-5; TRBD2 agrees at 7 bases. J lost 5 bases, V lost 2 bases, and 8 bases had no gene match. The V gene's germline CDR1 is MDHEN and CDR2 SYDVKM. The CDR3 covers 15 residues. Written as DNA, the CDR3 is TGTGCCAGCAGTTTACTGGCGGGAGTTGGCGAGACCCAGTACTTC. Its protein is CASSLLAGVGETQYF.

The chain recombines TRBV27 with TRBJ2-5; 7 bases match TRBD2. The CDR3 spans 14 residues. Trimming removed 2 bases from V and 1 base from J; junction bases left unmatched: 1. Germline-derived CDR1 and CDR2 are MNHEY and SMNVEV (reference sequence). In DNA form, the CDR3 reads TGTGCCAGCAGTTTAGGGAGGGGCCAAGAGACCCAGTACTTC. Translation gives CASSLGRGQETQYF.

This chain uses TRBV10-3 with TRBJ2-6, with no clear D. Per the germline V gene, CDR1 is ENHRY and CDR2 is SYGVKD. With 0 bases removed from V and 4 bases from J, the gap between germline ends came to 13 bases. This CDR3 region has 17 residues. The CDR3 sequence is CAISESGRSSGANVLTF. The CDR3 DNA reads TGTGCCATCAGTGAGTCGGGCAGATCCTCCGGGGCCAACGTCCTGACTTTC.

The CDR3 sequence: CASSLGGGGSETQYF. The CDR3 bases are TGTGCCAGCAGCTTAGGTGGGGGGGGATCAGAGACCCAGTACTTC. The chain recombines TRBV7-2 with TRBJ2-5; the match to TRBD2 covers 7 bases. CDR3 size: 15 residues. Germline lookup yields CDR1 SGHTA and CDR2 FQGNSA. V shed 1 base, J shed 4 bases, and the junction held 6 bases outside the gene matches.

CDR3 bases: TGTGCCAGCCAATCCGGTTTGACTACAACTAATGAAAAACTGTTTTTT. Its translation: CASQSGLTTTNEKLFF. V usage is TRBV2 and J usage is TRBJ1-4, with D unclear. V was trimmed by 8 bases and J by 0 bases, leaving 16 bases between them. Per germline, CDR1 SNHLY and CDR2 FYNNEI. The CDR3 extends over 16 amino acids.

J is TRBJ2-7 and V is TRBV6-5; D gene unclear. Trimming stripped 2 bases from V and 3 bases from J, with 11 bases between. The CDR3 is 14 residues long. The germline gives CDR1 MNHEY, CDR2 SVGAGI. The CDR3 is CASSYGSAGYEQYF. In DNA, the CDR3 is TGTGCCAGCAGTTACGGTAGTGCAGGCTACGAGCAGTACTTC.

CDR3 nucleotide sequence: TGTGCCAGCAGTCCATACAGGGACACTGAAGCTTTCTTT. Its translation is CASSPYRDTEAFF. The genes are TRBV2 and TRBJ1-1; D perhaps matches TRBD1 (6 bases). This CDR3 is built from 13 residues. CDR1 and CDR2 (germline): SNHLY, FYNNEI. Trimming shortened V by 5 bases and J by 3 bases, and 10 bases separated the two germline ends.

This rearrangement joins TRBV4-1 to TRBJ1-6; D gene ambiguous. The V end was cut by 4 bases, the J end by 8 bases, with 18 bases between. This CDR3 has 16 amino acids. Germline V lookup: CDR1 MGHRA, CDR2 YSYEKL. The CDR3 coding sequence is TGCGCCAGCAGCCCCCGTCCCCCGTCGGGGTATTCACCCCTCCACTTT. Its protein product is CASSPRPPSGYSPLHF.

The V and J genes are TRBV5-1 and TRBJ2-5, with 14 bases lining up with TRBD2. Germline lookup yields CDR1 SGHRS and CDR2 YFSETQ. This CDR3 has 17 residues. Trimming at V came to 0 bases and at J to 0 bases, leaving 1 base not matched to a gene. This CDR3 is CASSLGLAGGDQETQYF. CDR3 DNA sequence: TGCGCCAGCAGCTTGGGACTAGCGGGAGGGGACCAAGAGACCCAGTACTTC.

This sequence joins TRBV9 and TRBJ2-7, with 9 nucleotides matching TRBD2. Germline CDR1 SGDLS, CDR2 YYNGEE. This CDR3 comprises 14 residues. V was pared by 2 bases and J by 5 bases, with 5 bases of the junction left unmatched. CDR3 protein: CASSVSGRRDEQYF. The CDR3 DNA follows: TGTGCCAGCAGCGTTAGCGGGAGAAGAGACGAGCAGTACTTC.

The rearrangement uses TRBV5-8 and TRBJ2-7; the match to TRBD2 covers 13 bases. The CDR3 sequence is 16 residues long. Germline V gene lookup returns CDR1 SGHTS and CDR2 YDEGEE. With 6 bases clipped from V and 3 bases from J, the junction kept 9 bases outside the gene matches. CDR3 loop: CASTTARLAGGYEQYF. CDR3 bases: TGTGCCAGCACCACAGCTAGACTAGCGGGAGGCTACGAGCAGTACTTC.

The rearrangement links TRBV6-1 to TRBJ1-4; 7 nucleotides match TRBD1. CDR1 is MNHNS and CDR2 is SASEGT in the germline V gene. V lost 7 bases to trimming and J lost 3 bases; unmatched junction nucleotides: 8. CDR3 length equals 15 residues. The DNA for the CDR3 is TGTGCCAGCAAGAAGGGACAGCCAGCTAATGAAAAACTGTTTTTT. It encodes CASKKGQPANEKLFF.

This rearrangement joins TRBV6-6 to TRBJ1-4; D is possibly TRBD1 (6 bases). In germline, CDR1 is MNHNY, CDR2 SVGAGI (reference sequence). This CDR3 is 15 amino acids long. Trimming took 7 bases from V and 1 from J, leaving 13 bases between them. CDR3 sequence reads: CASTKGHRTNEKLFF. The CDR3, as DNA: TGTGCCAGCACCAAGGGACACCGAACTAATGAAAAACTGTTTTTT.

This chain links TRBV7-9 with TRBJ2-1; a weak D match, TRBD2 (5 bases). Germline values: CDR1 SEHNR, CDR2 FQNEAQ (reference sequence). The CDR3 runs 14 residues. Trimming took off 3 bases at V and 9 bases at J, with 15 bases between the two ends. CDR3 bases: TGTGCCAGCAGCTTGGGTCGAACCCGGGGTGAGCAGTTCTTC. It encodes CASSLGRTRGEQFF.